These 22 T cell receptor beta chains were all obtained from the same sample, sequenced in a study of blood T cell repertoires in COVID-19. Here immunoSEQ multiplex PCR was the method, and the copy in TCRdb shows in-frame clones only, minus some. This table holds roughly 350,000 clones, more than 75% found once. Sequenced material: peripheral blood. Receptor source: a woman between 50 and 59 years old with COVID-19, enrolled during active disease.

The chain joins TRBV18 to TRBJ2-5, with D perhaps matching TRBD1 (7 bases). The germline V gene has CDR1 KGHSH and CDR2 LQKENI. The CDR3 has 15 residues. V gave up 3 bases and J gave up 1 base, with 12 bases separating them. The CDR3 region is CASSPRGTVQETQYF. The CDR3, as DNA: TGTGCCAGCTCACCGCGCGGGACAGTCCAAGAGACCCAGTACTTC.

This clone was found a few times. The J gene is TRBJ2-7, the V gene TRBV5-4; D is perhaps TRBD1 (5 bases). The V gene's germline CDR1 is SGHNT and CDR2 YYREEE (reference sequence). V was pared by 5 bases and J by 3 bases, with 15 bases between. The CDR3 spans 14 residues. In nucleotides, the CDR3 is TGTGCCAGCAGGCAGGGCCTGGGGAACTACGAGCAGTACTTC. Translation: CASRQGLGNYEQYF.

The CDR3 DNA reads as TGCAGCGCCGGGACAGGCTATGGCTACACCTTC. Amino acids: CSAGTGYGYTF. This chain links TRBV29-1 with TRBJ1-2; 8 nucleotides match TRBD1. The germline gives CDR1 SQVTM, CDR2 ANQGSEA. The CDR3 totals 11 residues. J gave up 4 bases and V 7 bases, and 2 bases lay outside the gene matches.

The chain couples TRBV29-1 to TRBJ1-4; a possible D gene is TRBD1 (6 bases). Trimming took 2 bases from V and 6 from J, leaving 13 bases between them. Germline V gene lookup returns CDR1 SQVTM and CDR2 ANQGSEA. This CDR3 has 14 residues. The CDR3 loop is CSVEYGGQHEKLFF. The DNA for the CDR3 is TGCAGCGTTGAATACGGGGGGCAGCATGAAAAACTGTTTTTT.

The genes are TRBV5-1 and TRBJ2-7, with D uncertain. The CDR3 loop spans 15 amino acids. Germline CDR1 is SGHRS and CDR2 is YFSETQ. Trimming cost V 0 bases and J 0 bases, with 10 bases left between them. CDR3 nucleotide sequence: TGCGCCAGCAGCTTGGAACCGAGGAGCTCCTACGAGCAGTACTTC. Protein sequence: CASSLEPRSSYEQYF. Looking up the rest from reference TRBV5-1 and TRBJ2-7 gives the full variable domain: KAGVTQTPRYLIKTRGQQVTLSCSPISGHRSVSWYQQTPGQGLQFLFEYFSETQRNKGNFPGRFSGRQFSNSRSEMNVSTLELGDSALYLCASSLEPRSSYEQYFGPGTRLTVT.

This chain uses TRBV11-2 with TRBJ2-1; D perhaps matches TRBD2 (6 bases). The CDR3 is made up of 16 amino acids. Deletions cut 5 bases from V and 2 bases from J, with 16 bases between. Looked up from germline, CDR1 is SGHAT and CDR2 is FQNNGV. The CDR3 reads CASSRIILAAYNEQFF. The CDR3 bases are TGTGCCAGCAGCCGAATCATCTTAGCGGCCTACAATGAGCAGTTCTTC.

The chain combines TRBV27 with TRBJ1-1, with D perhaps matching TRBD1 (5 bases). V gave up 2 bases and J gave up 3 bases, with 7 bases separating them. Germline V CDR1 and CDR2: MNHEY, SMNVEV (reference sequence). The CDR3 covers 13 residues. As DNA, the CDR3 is TGTGCCAGCAGTTTACAGGGTTACACTGAAGCTTTCTTT. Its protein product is CASSLQGYTEAFF.

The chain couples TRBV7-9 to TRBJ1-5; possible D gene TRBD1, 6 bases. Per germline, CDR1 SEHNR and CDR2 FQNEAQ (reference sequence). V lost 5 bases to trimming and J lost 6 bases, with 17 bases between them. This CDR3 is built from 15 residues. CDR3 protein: CASSHDGGGGQPQHF. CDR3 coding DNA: TGTGCCAGCAGCCACGACGGGGGGGGCGGTCAGCCCCAGCATTTT.

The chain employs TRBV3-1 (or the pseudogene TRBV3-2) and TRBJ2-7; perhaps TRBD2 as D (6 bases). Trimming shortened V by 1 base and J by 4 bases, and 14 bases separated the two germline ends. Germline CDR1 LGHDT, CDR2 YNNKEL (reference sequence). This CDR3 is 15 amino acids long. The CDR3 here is CASSQGGGGMYEQYF. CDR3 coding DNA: TGTGCCAGCAGCCAAGGGGGAGGTGGGATGTACGAGCAGTACTTC.

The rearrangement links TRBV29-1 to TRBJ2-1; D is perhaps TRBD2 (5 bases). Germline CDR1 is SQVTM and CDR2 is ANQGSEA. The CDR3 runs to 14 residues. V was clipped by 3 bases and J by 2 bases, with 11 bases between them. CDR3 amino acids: CSVDERETYNEQFF. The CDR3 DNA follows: TGCAGCGTTGATGAAAGGGAGACCTACAATGAGCAGTTCTTC.

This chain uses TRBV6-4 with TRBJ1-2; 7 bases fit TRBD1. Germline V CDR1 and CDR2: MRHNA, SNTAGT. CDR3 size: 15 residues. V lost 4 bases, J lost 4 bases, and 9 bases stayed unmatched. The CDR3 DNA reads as TGTGCCAGCAGTGGGACAGGCGAAGCTACCTATGGCTACACCTTC. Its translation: CASSGTGEATYGYTF.

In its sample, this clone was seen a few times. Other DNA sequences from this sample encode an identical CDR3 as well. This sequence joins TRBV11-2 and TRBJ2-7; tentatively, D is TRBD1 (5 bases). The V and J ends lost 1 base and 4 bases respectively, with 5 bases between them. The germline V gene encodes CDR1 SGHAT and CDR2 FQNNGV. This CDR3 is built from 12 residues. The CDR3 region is CASSLAGYEQYF. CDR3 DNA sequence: TGTGCCAGCAGCTTAGCAGGGTACGAGCAGTACTTC.

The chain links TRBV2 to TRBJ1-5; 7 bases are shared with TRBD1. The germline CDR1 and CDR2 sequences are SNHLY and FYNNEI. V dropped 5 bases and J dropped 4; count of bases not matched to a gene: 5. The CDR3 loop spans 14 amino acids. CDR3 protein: CASSPRQGNQPQHF. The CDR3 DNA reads TGTGCCAGCAGTCCCCGACAGGGAAATCAGCCCCAGCATTTT.

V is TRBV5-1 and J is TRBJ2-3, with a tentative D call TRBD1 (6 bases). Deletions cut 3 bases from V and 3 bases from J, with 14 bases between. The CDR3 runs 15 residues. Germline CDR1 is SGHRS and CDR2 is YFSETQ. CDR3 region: CASSSQSGQTDTQYF. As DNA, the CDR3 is TGCGCCAGCAGCTCGCAGAGCGGACAGACAGATACGCAGTATTTT.

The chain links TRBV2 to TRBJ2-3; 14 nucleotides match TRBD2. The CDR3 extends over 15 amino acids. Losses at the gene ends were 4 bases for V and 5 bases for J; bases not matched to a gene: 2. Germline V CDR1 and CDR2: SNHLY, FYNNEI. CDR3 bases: TGTGCCAGCAGTGGACTAGCGGGAGGGGGAGATACGCAGTATTTT. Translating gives CASSGLAGGGDTQYF.

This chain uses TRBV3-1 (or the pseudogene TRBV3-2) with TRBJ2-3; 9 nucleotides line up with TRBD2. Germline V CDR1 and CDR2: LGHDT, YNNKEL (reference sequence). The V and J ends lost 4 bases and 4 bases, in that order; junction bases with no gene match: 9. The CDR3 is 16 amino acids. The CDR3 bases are TGTGCCAGCAGCCCCGGGGGAGCGGGGGGACCAGATACGCAGTATTTT. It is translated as CASSPGGAGGPDTQYF.

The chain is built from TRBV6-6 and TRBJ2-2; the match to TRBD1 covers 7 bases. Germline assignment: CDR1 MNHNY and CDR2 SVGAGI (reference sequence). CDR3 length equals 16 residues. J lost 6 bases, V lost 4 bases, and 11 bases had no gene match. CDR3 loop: CASSSPAKTGPGELFF. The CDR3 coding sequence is TGTGCCAGCAGTTCCCCGGCGAAGACAGGGCCCGGGGAGCTGTTTTTT.

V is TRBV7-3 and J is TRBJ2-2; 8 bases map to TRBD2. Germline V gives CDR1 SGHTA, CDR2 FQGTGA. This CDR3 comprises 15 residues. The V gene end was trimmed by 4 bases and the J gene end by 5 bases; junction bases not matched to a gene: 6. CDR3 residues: CASSSQSGSTGELFF. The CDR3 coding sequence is TGTGCCAGCAGCTCCCAGAGCGGGAGTACCGGGGAGCTGTTTTTT.

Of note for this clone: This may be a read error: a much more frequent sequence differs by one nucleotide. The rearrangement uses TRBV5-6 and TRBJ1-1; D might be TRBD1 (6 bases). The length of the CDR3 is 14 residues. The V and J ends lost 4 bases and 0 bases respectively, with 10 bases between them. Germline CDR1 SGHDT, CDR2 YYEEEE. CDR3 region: CASSRTVVNTEAFF. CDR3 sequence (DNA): TGTGCCAGCAGCAGGACAGTGGTGAACACTGAAGCTTTCTTT.

The DNA of the CDR3 is TGTGCCAGCAGCTTTCCCCCGGGAGACGAGCAGTACTTC. Protein: CASSFPPGDEQYF. J is TRBJ2-7 and V is TRBV11-2; D is possibly TRBD2 (6 bases). Trimming shortened V by 3 bases and J by 5 bases, and 11 bases separated the two germline ends. This CDR3 is built from 13 residues. Per germline, CDR1 SGHAT and CDR2 FQNNGV.

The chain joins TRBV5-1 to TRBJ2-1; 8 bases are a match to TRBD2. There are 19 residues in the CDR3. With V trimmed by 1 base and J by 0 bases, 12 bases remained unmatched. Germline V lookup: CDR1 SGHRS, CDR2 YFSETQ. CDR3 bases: TGCGCCAGCAGCTTGAGAGCGGGGGCTACCGGGGGCTCCTACAATGAGCAGTTCTTC. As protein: CASSLRAGATGGSYNEQFF.

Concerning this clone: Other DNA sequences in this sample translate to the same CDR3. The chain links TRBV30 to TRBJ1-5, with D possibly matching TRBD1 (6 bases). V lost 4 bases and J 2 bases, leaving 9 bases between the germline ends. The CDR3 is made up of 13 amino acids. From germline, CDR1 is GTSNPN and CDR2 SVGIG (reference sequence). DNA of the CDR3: TGTGCCTGGACCAGGGGTGGCAATCAGCCCCAGCATTTT. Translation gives CAWTRGGNQPQHF. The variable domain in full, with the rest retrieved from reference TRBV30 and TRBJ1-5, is SQTIHQWPATLVQPVGSPLSLECTVEGTSNPNLYWYRQAAGRGLQLLFYSVGIGQISSEVPQNLSASRPQDRQFILSSKKLLLSDSGFYLCAWTRGGNQPQHFGDGTRLSIL.